This TCR beta chain appears in the sequencing data of a study of cytomegalovirus exposure and HLA in healthy donors. Study results and caveats: Researchers counted 150 to 200 TCR beta chains as cytomegalovirus-associated.

PCR involved 60 Vbeta and 13 Jbeta primers. Assay used: immunoSEQ multiplex PCR; TCRdb lists only in-frame clones, some missing. The sample consists of about 180,000 clones, about four fifths of them appearing once. The junction had 5 bases not matched to a gene; V was cut back by 5 bases and J by 5 bases. This CDR3 has 13 amino acids. Germline V gene sequence: CDR1 SQVTM, CDR2 ANQGSEA. With regard to this clone: Its antigen is not identified.

The rearrangement joins TRBV29-1 to TRBJ2-7; 11 nucleotides agree with TRBD1. This sequence originates from a woman younger than 45 in good health and CMV-seronegative. The sample comprised PBMCs. The CDR3 DNA sequence: TGCAGCGTTCAAGTGGGACAGGGGGACGAGCAGTACTTC. Translating it yields CSVQVGQGDEQYF.